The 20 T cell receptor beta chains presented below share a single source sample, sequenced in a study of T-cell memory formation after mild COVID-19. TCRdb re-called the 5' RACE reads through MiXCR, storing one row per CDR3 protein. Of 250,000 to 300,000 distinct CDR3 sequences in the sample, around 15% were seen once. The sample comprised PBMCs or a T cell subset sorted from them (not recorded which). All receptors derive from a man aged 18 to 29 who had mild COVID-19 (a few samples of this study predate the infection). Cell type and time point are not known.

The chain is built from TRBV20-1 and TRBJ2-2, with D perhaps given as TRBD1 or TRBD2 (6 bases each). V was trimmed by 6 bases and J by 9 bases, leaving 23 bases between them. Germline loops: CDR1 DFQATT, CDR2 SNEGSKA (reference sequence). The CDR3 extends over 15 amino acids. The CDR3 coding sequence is TGCAGTGCCGAGGTCGGGGGCAGGGATTTCCGGGAGCTGTTTTTT. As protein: CSAEVGGRDFRELFF.

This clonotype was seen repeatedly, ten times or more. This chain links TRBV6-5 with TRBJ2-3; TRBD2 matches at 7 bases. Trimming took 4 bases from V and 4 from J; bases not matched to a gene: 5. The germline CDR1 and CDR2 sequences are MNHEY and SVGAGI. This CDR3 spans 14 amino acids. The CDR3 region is CASSWRGLPDTQYF. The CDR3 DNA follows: TGTGCCAGCAGTTGGCGGGGGTTACCAGATACGCAGTATTTT.

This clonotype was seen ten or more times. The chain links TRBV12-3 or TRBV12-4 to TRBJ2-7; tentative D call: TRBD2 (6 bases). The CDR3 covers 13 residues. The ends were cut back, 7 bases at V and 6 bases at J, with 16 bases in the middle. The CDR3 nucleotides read TGTGCCAGCACCCTCGGGGGTCGTTCCGAGCAGTACTTC. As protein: CASTLGGRSEQYF.

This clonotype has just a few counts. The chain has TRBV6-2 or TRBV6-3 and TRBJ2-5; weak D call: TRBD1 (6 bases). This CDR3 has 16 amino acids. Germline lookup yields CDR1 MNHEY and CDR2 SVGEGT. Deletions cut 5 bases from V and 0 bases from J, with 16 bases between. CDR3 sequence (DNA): TGTGCCAGCAGTCGTTACAGGGAGCTTAACCAAGAGACCCAGTACTTC. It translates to CASSRYRELNQETQYF.

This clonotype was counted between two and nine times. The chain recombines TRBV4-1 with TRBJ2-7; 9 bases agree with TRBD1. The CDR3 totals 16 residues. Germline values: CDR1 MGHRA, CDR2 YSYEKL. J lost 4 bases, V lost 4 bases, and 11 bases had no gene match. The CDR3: CASSPRGRDRAYEQYF. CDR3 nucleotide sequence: TGCGCCAGCAGCCCCAGGGGACGGGACAGGGCTTACGAGCAGTACTTC.

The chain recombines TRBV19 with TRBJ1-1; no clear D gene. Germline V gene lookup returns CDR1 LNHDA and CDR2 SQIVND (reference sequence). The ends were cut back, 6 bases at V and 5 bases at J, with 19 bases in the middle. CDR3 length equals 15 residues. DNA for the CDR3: TGTGCCAGTAGCGTGGAGGGATGGTCGGGTACTGAAGCTTTCTTT. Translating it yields CASSVEGWSGTEAFF. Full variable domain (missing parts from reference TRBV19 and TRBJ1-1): DGGITQSPKYLFRKEGQNVTLSCEQNLNHDAMYWYRQDPGQGLRLIYYSQIVNDFQKGDIAEGYSVSREKKESFPLTVTSAQKNPTAFYLCASSVEGWSGTEAFFGQGTRLTVV.

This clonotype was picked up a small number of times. The CDR3 bases are TGTGCCAGCAGTTTTTCGAGGGGAACAGATACGCAGTATTTT. Protein: CASSFSRGTDTQYF. The V gene is TRBV12-3 or TRBV12-4, the J gene TRBJ2-3; D is perhaps TRBD1 or TRBD2 (5 bases each). With 3 bases removed from V and 3 bases from J, the gap between germline ends came to 10 bases. The CDR3 runs to 14 residues.

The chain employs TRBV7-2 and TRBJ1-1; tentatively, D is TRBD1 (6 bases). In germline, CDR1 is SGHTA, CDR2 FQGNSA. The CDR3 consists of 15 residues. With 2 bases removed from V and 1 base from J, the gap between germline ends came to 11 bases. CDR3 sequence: CASSLNRASNTEAFF. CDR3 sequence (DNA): TGTGCCAGCAGCTTAAACAGGGCTTCGAACACTGAAGCTTTCTTT. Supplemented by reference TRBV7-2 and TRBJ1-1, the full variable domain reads GAGVSQSPSNKVTEKGKDVELRCDPISGHTALYWYRQSLGQGLEFLIYFQGNSAPDKSGLPSDRFSAERTGGSVSTLTIQRTQQEDSAVYLCASSLNRASNTEAFFGQGTRLTVV.

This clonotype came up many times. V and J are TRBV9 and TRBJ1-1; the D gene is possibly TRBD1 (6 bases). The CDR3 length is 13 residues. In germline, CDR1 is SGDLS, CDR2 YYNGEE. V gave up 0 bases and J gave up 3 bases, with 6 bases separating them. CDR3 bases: TGTGCCAGCAGCGTAGACAGGGACACTGAAGCTTTCTTT. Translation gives CASSVDRDTEAFF.

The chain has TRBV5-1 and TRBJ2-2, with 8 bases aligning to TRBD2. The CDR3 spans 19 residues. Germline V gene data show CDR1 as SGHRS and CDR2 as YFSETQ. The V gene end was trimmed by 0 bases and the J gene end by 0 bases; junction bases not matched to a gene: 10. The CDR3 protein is CASSLGLFSGSTNTGELFF. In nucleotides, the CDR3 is TGCGCCAGCAGCTTGGGTCTATTCAGCGGGAGTACGAACACCGGGGAGCTGTTTTTT.

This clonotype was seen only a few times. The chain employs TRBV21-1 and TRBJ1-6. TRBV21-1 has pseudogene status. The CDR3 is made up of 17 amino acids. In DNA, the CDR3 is TGTGCCAGCAGCATAAGGAGGGACCCATTGGCTAATTCACCCCTCCACTTT. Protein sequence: CASSIRRDPLANSPLHF.

The CDR3 reads CASSAGPGQYNEQFF. Written as DNA, the CDR3 is TGTGCCAGCAGTGCCGGCCCGGGACAGTACAATGAGCAGTTCTTC. The genes are TRBV6-4 and TRBJ2-1; 7 nucleotides agree with TRBD1. Germline CDR1 reads MRHNA; CDR2 reads SNTAGT. The CDR3 sequence is 15 residues long. V lost 4 bases and J lost 4; bases outside the gene matches: 7.

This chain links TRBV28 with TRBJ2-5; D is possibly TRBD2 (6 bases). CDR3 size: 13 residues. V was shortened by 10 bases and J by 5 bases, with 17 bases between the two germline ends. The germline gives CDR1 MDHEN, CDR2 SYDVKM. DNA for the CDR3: TGTGCCATCCAGCGGGCGGGTGTTGAGACCCAGTACTTC. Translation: CAIQRAGVETQYF.

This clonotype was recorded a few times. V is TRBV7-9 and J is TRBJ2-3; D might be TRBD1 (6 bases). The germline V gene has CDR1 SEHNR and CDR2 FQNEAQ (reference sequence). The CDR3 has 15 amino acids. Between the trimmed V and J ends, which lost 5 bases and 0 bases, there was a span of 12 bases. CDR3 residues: CASSTRGISTDTQYF. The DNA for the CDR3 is TGTGCCAGCAGCACCAGGGGAATTAGCACAGATACGCAGTATTTT.

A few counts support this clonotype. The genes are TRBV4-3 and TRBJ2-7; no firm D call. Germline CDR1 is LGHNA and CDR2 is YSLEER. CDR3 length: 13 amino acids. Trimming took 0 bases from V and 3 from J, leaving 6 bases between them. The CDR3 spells CASSQDRFYEQYF. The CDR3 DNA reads TGCGCCAGCAGCCAAGACAGGTTCTACGAGCAGTACTTC.

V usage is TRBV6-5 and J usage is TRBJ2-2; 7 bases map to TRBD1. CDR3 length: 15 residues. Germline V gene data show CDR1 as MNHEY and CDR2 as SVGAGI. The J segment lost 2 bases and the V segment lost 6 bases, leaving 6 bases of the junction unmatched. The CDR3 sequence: CASRMGQSNTGELFF. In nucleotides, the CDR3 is TGTGCCAGCAGAATGGGACAGAGTAACACCGGGGAGCTGTTTTTT.

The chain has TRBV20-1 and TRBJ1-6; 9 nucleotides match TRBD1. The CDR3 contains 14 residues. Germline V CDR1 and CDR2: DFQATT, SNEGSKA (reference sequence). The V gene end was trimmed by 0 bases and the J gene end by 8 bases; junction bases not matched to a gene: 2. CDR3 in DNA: TGCAGTGCTAGAGATGGACAGGGGTATTCACCCCTCCACTTT. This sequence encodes CSARDGQGYSPLHF.

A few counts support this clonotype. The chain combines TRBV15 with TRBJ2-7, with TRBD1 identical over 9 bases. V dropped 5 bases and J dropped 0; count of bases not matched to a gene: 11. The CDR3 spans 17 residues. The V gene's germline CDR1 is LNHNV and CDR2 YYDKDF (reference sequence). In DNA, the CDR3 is TGTGCCACCAGCGGGACAGGGTCCGGAAAAAGCTCCTACGAGCAGTACGTC. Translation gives CATSGTGSGKSSYEQYV.

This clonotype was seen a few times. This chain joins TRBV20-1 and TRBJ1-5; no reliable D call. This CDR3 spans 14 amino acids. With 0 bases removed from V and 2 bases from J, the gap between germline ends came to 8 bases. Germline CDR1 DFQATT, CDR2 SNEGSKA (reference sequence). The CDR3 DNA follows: TGCAGTGCTAGAGATCCCTTTGGCAATCAGCCCCAGCATTTT. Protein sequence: CSARDPFGNQPQHF.

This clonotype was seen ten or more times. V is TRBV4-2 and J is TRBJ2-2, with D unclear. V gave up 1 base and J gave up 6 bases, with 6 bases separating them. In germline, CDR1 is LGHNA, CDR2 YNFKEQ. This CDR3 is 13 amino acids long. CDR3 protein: CASSQVGSGELFF. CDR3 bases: TGTGCCAGCAGCCAAGTAGGGTCCGGGGAGCTGTTTTTT.